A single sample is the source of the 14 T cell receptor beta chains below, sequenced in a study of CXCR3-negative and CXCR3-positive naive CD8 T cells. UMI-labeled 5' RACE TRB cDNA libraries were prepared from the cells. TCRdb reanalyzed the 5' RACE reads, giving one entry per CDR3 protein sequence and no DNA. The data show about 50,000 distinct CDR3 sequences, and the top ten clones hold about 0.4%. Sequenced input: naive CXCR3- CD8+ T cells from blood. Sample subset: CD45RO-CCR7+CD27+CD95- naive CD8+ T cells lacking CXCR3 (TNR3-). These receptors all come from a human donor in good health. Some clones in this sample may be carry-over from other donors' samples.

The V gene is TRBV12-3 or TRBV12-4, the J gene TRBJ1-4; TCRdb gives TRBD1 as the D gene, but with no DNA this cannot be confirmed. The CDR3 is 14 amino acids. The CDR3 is CASNGGGAGEKLFF.

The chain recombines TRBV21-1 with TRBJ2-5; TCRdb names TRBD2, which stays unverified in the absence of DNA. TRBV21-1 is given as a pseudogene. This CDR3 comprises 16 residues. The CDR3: CASSNALAGEQETQYF.

CDR3 loop: CASSLLSQETQYF. V and J are TRBV28 and TRBJ2-5. This CDR3 region has 13 residues. CDR1 is MDHEN and CDR2 is SYDVKM in the germline V gene.

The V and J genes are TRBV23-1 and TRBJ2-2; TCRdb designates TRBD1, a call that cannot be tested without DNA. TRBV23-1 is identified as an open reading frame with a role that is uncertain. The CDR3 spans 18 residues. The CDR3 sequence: CASSQSVRKGSCTGELFF.

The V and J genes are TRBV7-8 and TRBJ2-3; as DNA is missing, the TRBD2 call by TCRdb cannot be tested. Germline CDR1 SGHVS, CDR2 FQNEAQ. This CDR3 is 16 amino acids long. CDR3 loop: CASSLYASGNTDTQYF.

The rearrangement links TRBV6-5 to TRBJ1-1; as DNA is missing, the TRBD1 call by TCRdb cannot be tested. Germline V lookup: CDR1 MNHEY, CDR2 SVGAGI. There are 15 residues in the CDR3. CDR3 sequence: CASSPGQWLGTEAFF.

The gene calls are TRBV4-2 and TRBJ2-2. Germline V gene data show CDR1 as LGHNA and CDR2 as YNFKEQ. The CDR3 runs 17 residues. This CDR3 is CASSQTPSLPNTGELFF.

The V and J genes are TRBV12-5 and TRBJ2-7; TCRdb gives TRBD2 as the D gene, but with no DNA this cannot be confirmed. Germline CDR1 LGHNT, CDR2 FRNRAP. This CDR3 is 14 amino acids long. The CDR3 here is CASVTERDSYEQYF.

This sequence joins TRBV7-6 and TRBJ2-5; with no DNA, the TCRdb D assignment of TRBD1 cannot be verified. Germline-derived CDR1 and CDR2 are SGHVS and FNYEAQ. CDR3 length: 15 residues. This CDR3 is CASSPTTEYQETQYF.

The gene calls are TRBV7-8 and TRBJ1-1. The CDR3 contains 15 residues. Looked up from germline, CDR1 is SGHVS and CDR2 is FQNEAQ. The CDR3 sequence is CASSFEPAGNTEAFF. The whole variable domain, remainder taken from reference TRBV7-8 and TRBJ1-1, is GAGVSQSPRYKVAKRGQDVALRCDPISGHVSLFWYQQALGQGPEFLTYFQNEAQLDKSGLPSDRFFAERPEGSVSTLKIQRTQQEDSAVYLCASSFEPAGNTEAFFGQGTRLTVV.

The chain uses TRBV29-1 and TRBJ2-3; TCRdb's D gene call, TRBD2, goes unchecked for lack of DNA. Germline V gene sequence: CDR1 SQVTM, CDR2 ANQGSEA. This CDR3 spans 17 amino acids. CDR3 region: CSVEVREILTSTDTQYF.

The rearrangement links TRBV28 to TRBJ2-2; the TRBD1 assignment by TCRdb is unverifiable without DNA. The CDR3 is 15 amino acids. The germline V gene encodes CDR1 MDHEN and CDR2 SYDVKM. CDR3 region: CASRPPLVGSGELFF.

CDR3 protein: CSAADRDSYEQYF. V and J are TRBV29-1 and TRBJ2-7; the D call from TCRdb, TRBD1, cannot be confirmed without DNA. The CDR3 length is 13 residues. Germline CDR1 is SQVTM and CDR2 is ANQGSEA.

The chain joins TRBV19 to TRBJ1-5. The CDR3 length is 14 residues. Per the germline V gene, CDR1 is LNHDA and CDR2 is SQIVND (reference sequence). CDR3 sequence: CASSIVTDNQPQHF.